Listed below are T cell receptor beta chains from one sample, sequenced in a study of early T cells in non-severe SARS-CoV-2 infection. MiXCR was run by TCRdb on the 5' RACE reads, yielding one entry per CDR3 protein. The sample has under 95,000 distinct CDR3 sequences, about 12% seen once; the top ten hold around 3.6%. Sequencing was done on a sample of whole blood. Receptor source: an adult who was a healthcare worker with PCR-confirmed SARS-CoV-2 infection or an uninfected control (not recorded which). Each CDR3 is given with its conserved first and last residue. A D gene is named only where the DNA matches it firmly. Clone size is stated in some rows and not others, as once, few, many or a class when expanded.

J | V | size | D | DNA | CDR3
TRBJ2-7 | TRBV5-1 | many | NA | TGCGCCAGCAGCTTGACAGATACCTACGAGCAGTACTTC | CASSLTDTYEQYF
TRBJ1-6 | TRBV2 | few | NA | TGTGCCAGCACCGGGCCCAACAATTCACCCCTCCACTTT | CASTGPNNSPLHF
TRBJ2-7 | TRBV7-9 | few | NA | TGTGCCAGCAGCTCCGCCGTGGGGTACCCGCCATACGAGCAGTACTTC | CASSSAVGYPPYEQYF
TRBJ2-3 | TRBV7-3 | few | TRBD2 | TGTGCCAGCAGCCCTAGCGGAAGCACAGATACGCAGTATTTT | CASSPSGSTDTQYF
TRBJ2-3 | TRBV21-1 | many | NA | TGTGCCAGCAGCAAAGCTTGGAGGGGCCAAAGCACAGATACGCAGTATTTT | CASSKAWRGQSTDTQYF
TRBJ2-7 | TRBV29-1 | NA | NA | TGCAGCGTCACCGACGGCTCCTACGAGCAGTACTTC | CSVTDGSYEQYF
TRBJ1-1 | TRBV28 | few | TRBD1 | TGTGCCAGCAGCCGCACAGGGACAGGGGGAGGGGAAGCTTTCTTT | CASSRTGTGGGEAFF
TRBJ1-5 | TRBV20-1 | few | NA | TGCAGTGCTAGGACGGGCAATCAGCCCCAGCATTTT | CSARTGNQPQHF
TRBJ2-5 | TRBV29-1 | many | NA | TGCAGCGTTGAGCAGGACACGGAGACCCAGTACTTC | CSVEQDTETQYF
TRBJ2-7 | TRBV5-1 | NA | TRBD2 | TGCGCCAGCAGCTTTTACGGGACTAAAACCTCCTACGAGCAGTACTTC | CASSFYGTKTSYEQYF
TRBJ2-1 | TRBV9 | few | TRBD2 | TGTGCCAGCAGGGCTAGCGGGTCCTCCTACAATGAGCAGTTCTTC | CASRASGSSYNEQFF
TRBJ2-7 | TRBV5-4 | many | NA | TGTGCCAGCAGCCCCCTGACAGTCGAGCAGTACTTC | CASSPLTVEQYF
TRBJ2-2 | TRBV30 | many | TRBD2 | TGTGCCTGGGGTCTCGCCCCGGGACTAGCACTCACCGGGGAGCTGTTTTTT | CAWGLAPGLALTGELFF
TRBJ1-1 | TRBV24-1 | NA | NA | TGTGCCACCAGTGATTACTCCGGGTTAGAAGCTTTCTTT | CATSDYSGLEAFF
TRBJ2-1 | TRBV11-2 | many | TRBD2 | TGTGCCAGCAGATTGGCCGGGACTAGCTCGCTCAATGAGCAGTTCTTC | CASRLAGTSSLNEQFF
TRBJ1-5 | TRBV7-9 | NA | NA | TGTGCCAGCTCGCAGTTGAACGATCAGCCCCAGCATTTT | CASSQLNDQPQHF
TRBJ1-2 | TRBV29-1 | NA | TRBD1 | TGCAGCGTTGCACCCGGGACAGGGTTTGGCTACACCTTC | CSVAPGTGFGYTF
TRBJ1-2 | TRBV7-9 | many | NA | TGTGCCAGCAGCTTAAACTATGGCTACACCTTC | CASSLNYGYTF
TRBJ2-7 | TRBV5-1 | many | NA | TGCGCCAGCAGCTCCCTAACGACCGAGGACGAGCAGTACTTC | CASSSLTTEDEQYF
TRBJ2-7 | TRBV7-9 | NA | TRBD2 | TGTGCCAGCAGCTTGGCGGGAGCTACCTACGAGCAGTACTTC | CASSLAGATYEQYF
TRBJ1-5 | TRBV24-1 | NA | NA | TGTGCCACCAGTGATGGGGCGAATAGCAATCAGCCCCAGCATTTT | CATSDGANSNQPQHF
TRBJ2-1 | TRBV20-1 | many | NA | TGCAGTGCCACCACCCTCGGGGGCCAAAGCTCCTACAATGAGCAGTTCTTC | CSATTLGGQSSYNEQFF
TRBJ2-7 | TRBV20-1 | NA | NA | TGCAGTGCCATAGAAGCGCTGAGCTCCTACGAGCAGTACTTC | CSAIEALSSYEQYF
TRBJ2-1 | TRBV7-9 | many | NA | TGTGCCAGCAGCTTAGAGGCAGGAGCCTACAATGAGCAGTTCTTC | CASSLEAGAYNEQFF
TRBJ1-1 | TRBV29-1 | many | NA | TGCAGCGTTACCCGGGATCAGCACACTGAAGCTTTCTTT | CSVTRDQHTEAFF
TRBJ1-2 | TRBV27 | few | NA | TGTGCCAGCAGTTTTGGGGGGATGCCCTATGGCTACACCTTC | CASSFGGMPYGYTF
TRBJ1-1 | TRBV2 | NA | NA | TGTGCCAGCAGTGAATTCTACGGCCCTGAGGGTGGCACTGAAGCTTTCTTT | CASSEFYGPEGGTEAFF
TRBJ2-3 | TRBV6-5 | NA | TRBD2 | TGTGCCAGCAGTTACGCTAGCGGGAGTGCAGATACGCAGTATTTT | CASSYASGSADTQYF
TRBJ2-1 | TRBV20-1 | few | NA | TGCAGTGCTAGTGGGGGGCATAGGGATGAGCAGTTCTTC | CSASGGHRDEQFF
TRBJ2-7 | TRBV4-2 | NA | TRBD2 | TGTGCCAGCAGCCAAGGACTAGCGGGAGCCTACGAGCAGTACTTC | CASSQGLAGAYEQYF
TRBJ2-1 | TRBV11-2 | few | TRBD2 | TGTGCCAGCTGCGAACAGCTTGGGGGGGATGAGCAGTTCTTC | CASCEQLGGDEQFF
TRBJ2-1 | TRBV7-9 | NA | TRBD2 | TGTGCCAGCAGCTACGGACTAGCGGGACGGGGTGACAATGAGCAGTTCTTC | CASSYGLAGRGDNEQFF
TRBJ1-1 | TRBV18 | few | NA | TGTGCCAGCTCACCAGGCCACGAGGGCACTGAAGCTTTCTTT | CASSPGHEGTEAFF
TRBJ2-3 | TRBV27 | NA | NA | TGTGCCAGCAGCTTCTTCACAGATACGCAGTATTTT | CASSFFTDTQYF
TRBJ2-1 | TRBV3-1 | many | NA | TGTGCCAGCAGCCAAGATCCGAAGACGCCCGCCTTC | CASSQDPKTPAF
TRBJ2-5 | TRBV5-6 | NA | TRBD2 | TGTGCCAGCAGCTTCCTACTAGCGGGAGCTTCAGAGACCCAGTACTTC | CASSFLLAGASETQYF
TRBJ2-7 | TRBV12-3/TRBV12-4 | many | NA | TGTGCCAGCAGTCCTCCTGGGACACCCAGCTCCTACGAGCAGTACTTC | CASSPPGTPSSYEQYF
TRBJ2-3 | TRBV28 | NA | NA | TGTGCCAGCAGTCCCTCTTCAGGGCCAGACACAGATACGCAGTATTTT | CASSPSSGPDTDTQYF
TRBJ1-1 | TRBV6-6 | NA | NA | TGTGCCAGCAGTCTTGGGGGCGGAAGTATGAACACTGAAGCTTTCTTT | CASSLGGGSMNTEAFF
TRBJ1-1 | TRBV10-1 | many | NA | TGCGCCAGCAGTGAGTTTGGGGGTTACACTGAAGCTTTCTTT | CASSEFGGYTEAFF
TRBJ2-4 | TRBV5-6 | NA | NA | TGTGCCAGCAGCTTAAGGGGGGCCAAAAACATTCAGTACTTC | CASSLRGAKNIQYF
TRBJ2-5 | TRBV28 | NA | TRBD2 | TGTGCCAGCAGTTTTCGCGGGAGGGCCGGTGAGACCCAGTACTTC | CASSFRGRAGETQYF
TRBJ1-5 | TRBV20-1 | NA | NA | TGCAGTGCTAGTCGGGGACTCGGGGGCAATCAGCCCCAGCATTTT | CSASRGLGGNQPQHF
TRBJ1-5 | TRBV27 | many | NA | TGTGCCAGCAGTTTGTTGGGAGGGGACAATCAGCCCCAGCATTTT | CASSLLGGDNQPQHF
TRBJ2-1 | TRBV4-1 | once | NA | TGCGCCAGCAGCCAAAGGGAAGCGGGCGGTGCCCGAGAGCAGTTCTTC | CASSQREAGGAREQFF
TRBJ2-6 | TRBV29-1 | NA | NA | TGCAGCGTTGAACCCACAGGGTCTGGGGCCAACGTCCTGACTTTC | CSVEPTGSGANVLTF
TRBJ2-2 | TRBV29-1 | NA | NA | TGCAGCGTTGAAGATCTTCAGGGAGGCACCGGGGAGCTGTTTTTT | CSVEDLQGGTGELFF
TRBJ2-3 | TRBV7-2 | many | TRBD1 | TGTGCCAGCAGCCCAACCCCTGGACAGGGGGTAGGAGATACGCAGTATTTT | CASSPTPGQGVGDTQYF
TRBJ2-5 | TRBV19 | NA | TRBD1 | TGTGCCAGTAGTGGGACAGGGAGGGGATGGACCCAGTACTTC | CASSGTGRGWTQYF
TRBJ1-2 | TRBV3-1 | many | NA | TGTGCCAGCAGCCAAGATGGACTTCGAGGCTACACCTTC | CASSQDGLRGYTF
TRBJ2-2 | TRBV4-2 | NA | NA | TGTGCCAGCAAGCAAAACACCGGGGAGCTGTTTTTT | CASKQNTGELFF
TRBJ2-5 | TRBV3-1 | many | NA | TGTGCCAGCAGCCAAGATTCAGGGCCCAAGACCCAGTACTTC | CASSQDSGPKTQYF
TRBJ2-2 | TRBV19 | many | NA | TGTGCCAGTAGCCACTCAAGGGGGGACACCGGGGAGCTGTTTTTT | CASSHSRGDTGELFF
TRBJ1-1 | TRBV9 | NA | NA | TGTGCCAGCAGCGTAGGGGGCACTGAAGCTTTCTTT | CASSVGGTEAFF
TRBJ2-1 | TRBV5-1 | many | NA | TGCGCCAGCAGCTTGGCCGTGGGGTCCGGGAGTTACAATGAGCAGTTCTTC | CASSLAVGSGSYNEQFF